Listed here are 13 T cell receptor beta chains from one sample, sequenced in a study of CDR3 diversity in severe acne. TCRdb independently ran MiXCR on the PCR reads; one entry per CDR3 protein. The table lists roughly 100,000 distinct CDR3 sequences, 51% of them singletons, with over 10% in the top ten. Sequenced input: blood. The receptors were sampled from a male donor with acne.

This clonotype has a count of ten or more. CDR3 DNA: TGTGCCAGCATAAGAGATCCCGGCGGGGGTCATGAGCAGTTCTTC. Translation gives CASIRDPGGGHEQFF. The rearrangement uses TRBV2 and TRBJ2-1; TRBD2 matches 7 bases. V shed 7 bases, J shed 8 bases, and the junction held 14 bases outside the gene matches. Germline assignment: CDR1 SNHLY and CDR2 FYNNEI. The CDR3 contains 15 residues.

CDR3 sequence (DNA): TGTGCCAGCACCGAAGGACAGGGGGCTGGCGGCTACGAGCAGTACTTC. Translation: CASTEGQGAGGYEQYF. The chain joins TRBV6-6 to TRBJ2-7, with 11 bases that match TRBD1. CDR1 and CDR2 (germline): MNHNY, SVGAGI (reference sequence). The trim removed 7 bases at V and 3 bases at J, leaving 11 bases unmatched. The CDR3 length is 16 residues.

This clonotype was counted many times. The chain employs TRBV28 and TRBJ2-7; D is tentatively TRBD1 or TRBD2 (5 bases each). The CDR3 runs to 15 residues. CDR1 and CDR2 from the germline V gene are MDHEN and SYDVKM. Trimming took 4 bases from V and 0 from J, leaving 13 bases between them. The CDR3 sequence: CASSSSGTDSYEQYF. In DNA, the CDR3 is TGTGCCAGCAGTTCATCCGGGACGGACTCCTACGAGCAGTACTTC.

This clonotype was seen only a few times. The V call is TRBV29-1, the J call TRBJ2-7; no definite D call. Germline V CDR1 and CDR2: SQVTM, ANQGSEA. The CDR3 is made up of 13 amino acids. The V and J ends lost 4 bases and 2 bases respectively, with 12 bases between them. The CDR3 loop reads CSVGDSPAYEQYF. The CDR3 DNA is TGCAGCGTTGGTGACTCACCCGCCTACGAGCAGTACTTC.

This clonotype came up a few times. This chain links TRBV6-2 or TRBV6-3 with TRBJ2-1; D perhaps matches TRBD2 (6 bases). The CDR3 is made up of 12 amino acids. The V and J ends lost 9 bases and 4 bases respectively, with 10 bases between them. Per the germline V gene, CDR1 is MNHEY and CDR2 is SVGEGT. The CDR3 loop is CASRRGYNEQFF. For the CDR3, the DNA is TGTGCCAGTAGACGGGGGTACAATGAGCAGTTCTTC.

In the case of this clonotype: It may be a read error: a sequence one base away is much more abundant. The chain links TRBV19 to TRBJ2-1; D ambiguous. The CDR3 spans 11 residues. CDR1 LNHDA and CDR2 SQIVND come from the germline V gene (reference sequence). For the CDR3, the DNA is TGTGCCAGTGGAAACCTCGATGAGCAGTCCTTC. It encodes CASGNLDEQSF.

This clonotype was seen more than once but under ten times. CDR3 protein: CATRLPDGPYTEAFF. CDR3 nucleotide sequence: TGTGCCACCCGACTTCCTGACGGGCCTTACACTGAAGCTTTCTTT. V and J are TRBV10-3 and TRBJ1-1, with D unresolved. Trimming shortened V by 10 bases and J by 3 bases, and 21 bases separated the two germline ends. Germline values: CDR1 ENHRY, CDR2 SYGVKD. The CDR3 has 15 residues.

The chain combines TRBV2 with TRBJ2-7; 11 nucleotides agree with TRBD1. The length of the CDR3 is 14 residues. The V gene's germline CDR1 is SNHLY and CDR2 FYNNEI. The V gene end was trimmed by 5 bases and the J gene end by 2 bases; junction bases not matched to a gene: 2. The CDR3 here is CASSWDRGAYEQYF. CDR3 sequence (DNA): TGTGCCAGCAGTTGGGACAGGGGGGCCTACGAGCAGTACTTC.

The V call is TRBV15, the J call TRBJ1-1, with unresolved D. The CDR3 extends over 13 amino acids. Per germline, CDR1 LNHNV and CDR2 YYDKDF (reference sequence). Trimming cost V 3 bases and J 5 bases, with 10 bases left between them. CDR3 nucleotide sequence: TGTGCCACCAGCAGTAACCGGGAAACTGAAGCTTTCTTT. Translated, it gives CATSSNRETEAFF.

There are many counts of this clonotype. The chain combines TRBV2 with TRBJ1-2; possibly TRBD1 for D (6 bases). There are 13 residues in the CDR3. V dropped 6 bases and J dropped 2 bases, with 10 bases sitting between them. Per the germline V gene, CDR1 is SNHLY and CDR2 is FYNNEI. CDR3 nucleotide sequence: TGTGCCAGCAGGGGGGCGGGAAACTATGGCTACACCTTC. It translates to CASRGAGNYGYTF.

The chain recombines TRBV7-2 with TRBJ2-1; D is unclear. From germline, CDR1 is SGHTA and CDR2 FQGNSA. The CDR3 runs to 12 residues. With 4 bases removed from V and 2 bases from J, the gap between germline ends came to 3 bases. The CDR3 loop is CASSSTYNEQFF. Here the CDR3 DNA reads TGTGCCAGCAGCTCAACCTACAATGAGCAGTTCTTC.

Sample share makes this clonotype large. The V and J genes are TRBV2 and TRBJ2-3; 7 bases agree with TRBD1. Trimming took 3 bases from V and 0 from J; bases not matched to a gene: 3. The germline V gene has CDR1 SNHLY and CDR2 FYNNEI. The CDR3 length is 15 residues. In DNA, the CDR3 is TGTGCCAGCAGTGAGACAGGGTCTAGCACAGATACGCAGTATTTT. Translation: CASSETGSSTDTQYF.

This clonotype was detected only a few times. The CDR3 end shows no conserved phenylalanine or tryptophan, and so a read error is likely. Because the CDR3's place on the DNA is in doubt, the DNA is left out and the CDR3 is given as listed by TCRdb. V is TRBV13 and J is TRBJ2-1; TRBD1, the D gene given by the table, was not confirmed from the DNA. Counting both end residues, the CDR3 totals 16 amino acids. Germline assignment: CDR1 PRHDT and CDR2 FYEKMQ (reference sequence). CDR3 sequence: CASSLISQGYGYTFGS.